This entry concerns a single TCR beta chain. The V and J ends lost 2 bases and 2 bases respectively, with 7 bases between them. The CDR3 is made up of 14 amino acids. From germline, CDR1 is SNHLY and CDR2 FYNNEI. Method: immunoSEQ multiplex PCR; TCRdb's copy keeps in-frame clones and lacks some. The sample contains about 210,000 clones, around nine tenths of which appear only once. The data belong to a study of blood T cell repertoires in COVID-19. Background on the study: Acute and convalescent COVID-19 specimens originated in the United States, Italy and Spain.

The sequence came from a man aged 55 to 70 who had recovered from COVID-19. The chain uses TRBV2 and TRBJ1-5; no clear D gene. The specimen sequenced was peripheral blood. CDR3 sequence reads: CASSENPGNQPQHF. The CDR3 region has the DNA TGTGCCAGCAGTGAAAATCCAGGCAATCAGCCCCAGCATTTT.